This is a list of T cell receptor beta chains from one sample in a study of T cells in Graves' hyperthyroidism and ophthalmopathy. TCRdb ran MiXCR on the multiplex PCR reads and lists one entry per CDR3 protein. The data show about 610,000 distinct CDR3 sequences, roughly 14% seen once. Sequenced sample: blood. The receptor set was obtained from a woman in her forties with Graves' ophthalmopathy. Both conserved end residues are part of each CDR3. A D gene is named only where the DNA matches it firmly. A row's size may be missing; if present it is once, few, many or a size class.

j_call | v_call | clone_size | d_call | cdr3_aa | cdr3_nt
TRBJ2-7 | TRBV20-1 | many | NA | CSARVPDLSYEQYF | TGCAGTGCTAGAGTCCCGGACTTGTCCTACGAGCAGTACTTC
TRBJ1-1 | TRBV19 | NA | NA | CASSIALGREGTEAFF | TGTGCCAGTAGTATAGCTCTGGGCAGGGAGGGCACTGAAGCTTTCTTT
TRBJ2-7 | TRBV18 | few | TRBD1 | CASSGTGDGEQYF | TGTGCCAGCTCAGGGACAGGGGACGGCGAGCAGTACTTC
TRBJ1-2 | TRBV19 | many | TRBD1 | CASSIGVRDSSAAYGYTF | TGTGCCAGTAGTATAGGGGTCCGGGACAGCTCAGCTGCTTATGGCTACACCTTC
TRBJ2-7 | TRBV6-1 | many | NA | CATLLLGAREQYF | TGTGCCACCCTTTTGTTGGGAGCCCGGGAGCAGTACTTC
TRBJ1-1 | TRBV6-2/TRBV6-3 | NA | NA | CASSYPGGSEAFF | TGTGCCAGCAGTTACCCCGGGGGGTCTGAAGCTTTCTTT
TRBJ2-7 | TRBV4-1 | many | TRBD2 | CASSQGELADYEQYF | TGCGCCAGCAGCCAAGGGGAACTAGCGGACTACGAGCAGTACTTC
TRBJ2-7 | TRBV11-2 | NA | TRBD2 | CASSLMAGGYEQYF | TGTGCCAGCAGCTTAATGGCGGGAGGATACGAGCAGTACTTC
TRBJ2-7 | TRBV25-1 | many | TRBD1 | CASSGLPGQVAYEQYF | TGTGCCAGCAGTGGATTACCGGGACAGGTAGCCTACGAGCAGTACTTC
TRBJ1-1 | TRBV30 | NA | TRBD1 | CAWTELTGDTEAFF | TGTGCCTGGACCGAACTGACAGGGGACACTGAAGCTTTCTTT
TRBJ2-6 | TRBV20-1 | many | TRBD2 | CSARGLAGGPGANVLTF | TGCAGTGCTAGAGGACTAGCGGGAGGGCCTGGGGCCAACGTCCTGACTTTC
TRBJ1-5 | TRBV6-1 | many | NA | CASSEVKGFSGNQPQHF | TGTGCCAGCAGTGAAGTTAAGGGATTTTCGGGCAATCAGCCCCAGCATTTT
TRBJ2-7 | TRBV27 | few | NA | CASSLSTPGTGANYEQYF | TGTGCCAGCAGTTTATCCACCCCCGGGACCGGGGCCAACTACGAGCAGTACTTC
TRBJ2-7 | TRBV11-2 | many | NA | CASSLGVAAYEQYF | TGTGCCAGCAGCTTGGGGGTTGCCGCCTACGAGCAGTACTTC
TRBJ2-5 | TRBV20-1 | NA | TRBD2 | CSATPGLAGAPRGSETQYF | TGCAGTGCAACTCCGGGACTAGCGGGGGCTCCTCGAGGGTCCGAGACCCAGTACTTC
TRBJ2-5 | TRBV20-1 | many | TRBD2 | CSARDPGLAYKETQYF | TGCAGTGCTAGAGATCCGGGACTAGCATATAAAGAGACCCAGTACTTC
TRBJ1-2 | TRBV19 | many | NA | CASRPTGPNYGYTF | TGTGCCAGTAGGCCGACAGGCCCCAACTATGGCTACACCTTC
TRBJ2-7 | TRBV28 | many | TRBD1 | CASSASGGHEQYF | TGTGCCAGCAGTGCGTCAGGGGGACACGAGCAGTACTTC
TRBJ2-6 | TRBV29-1 | many | NA | CSVDGAGANVLTF | TGCAGCGTAGACGGGGCTGGGGCCAACGTCCTGACTTTC
TRBJ2-7 | TRBV6-1 | NA | TRBD2 | CASSEQGLAGGEQYF | TGTGCCAGCAGTGAACAGGGACTAGCGGGAGGCGAGCAGTACTTC
TRBJ1-1 | TRBV7-3 | many | NA | CASSLRHKDTEAFF | TGTGCCAGCAGCTTAAGACACAAGGACACTGAAGCTTTCTTT
TRBJ2-5 | TRBV4-1 | NA | NA | CASSRDPLGTETQYF | TGCGCCAGCAGCCGCGACCCCCTTGGGACAGAGACCCAGTACTTC
TRBJ1-1 | TRBV6-5 | many | NA | CASSYPRQHTEAFF | TGTGCCAGCAGTTACCCCAGACAACACACTGAAGCTTTCTTT
TRBJ2-4 | TRBV10-3 | many | NA | CAISESNLAKNIQYF | TGTGCCATCAGTGAGTCCAACTTAGCCAAAAACATTCAGTACTTC
TRBJ2-4 | TRBV5-6 | NA | NA | CASRETKGPNIQYF | TGTGCCAGCAGGGAGACTAAAGGGCCAAACATTCAGTACTTC
TRBJ2-2 | TRBV10-3 | few | TRBD1 | CAIRSDRANTGELFF | TGTGCCATCAGGTCCGACAGGGCGAACACCGGGGAGCTGTTTTTT
TRBJ2-7 | TRBV3-1 | NA | TRBD2 | CASSQLAGGPNSYEQYF | TGTGCCAGCAGCCAACTAGCGGGAGGCCCAAACTCCTACGAGCAGTACTTC
TRBJ1-5 | TRBV12-3/TRBV12-4 | NA | NA | CASSLWGRANQPQHF | TGTGCCAGCAGTTTATGGGGCAGGGCCAATCAGCCCCAGCATTTT
TRBJ1-1 | TRBV12-3/TRBV12-4 | NA | NA | CASSLANSKAFF | TGTGCCAGCAGCCTGGCTAATAGTAAAGCTTTCTTT
TRBJ2-2 | TRBV2 | few | TRBD2 | CASSVAGVDTGELFF | TGTGCCAGCAGTGTAGCGGGAGTCGACACCGGGGAGCTGTTTTTT
TRBJ1-2 | TRBV12-3/TRBV12-4 | many | NA | CASSPHGSQSYTF | TGTGCCAGCAGCCCCCACGGGAGCCAAAGCTACACCTTC
TRBJ1-1 | TRBV13 | few | NA | CASSFNPVTEAFF | TGTGCCAGCAGCTTTAACCCAGTCACTGAAGCTTTCTTT
TRBJ2-2 | TRBV11-1 | many | TRBD2 | CASSFRSGSGAGELFF | TGTGCCAGCAGCTTCCGGAGCGGGAGTGGCGCCGGGGAGCTGTTTTTT
TRBJ2-4 | TRBV4-1 | many | NA | CASSQDPAGEAKNIQYF | TGCGCCAGCAGCCAAGATCCGGCAGGGGAGGCCAAAAACATTCAGTACTTC
TRBJ2-7 | TRBV29-1 | many | TRBD1 | CSVEERRQGSYEQYF | TGCAGCGTTGAAGAGAGGAGACAGGGGAGCTACGAGCAGTACTTC
TRBJ2-7 | TRBV6-2/TRBV6-3 | many | TRBD2 | CASSRLSAGGYEQYF | TGTGCCAGCAGCCGCCTGTCGGCGGGAGGTTACGAGCAGTACTTC
TRBJ1-1 | TRBV29-1 | many | TRBD1 | CSAGTGGIEAFF | TGCAGCGCCGGGACAGGGGGAATAGAAGCTTTCTTT
TRBJ1-5 | TRBV18 | NA | NA | CASSSGSGTNSQHF | TGTGCCAGCTCATCCGGATCAGGTACGAATAGCCAGCATTTT
TRBJ2-7 | TRBV6-2/TRBV6-3 | many | TRBD2 | CASSYPTSGGGLGYEQYF | TGTGCCAGCAGTTACCCCACTAGCGGAGGGGGTTTGGGCTACGAGCAGTACTTC
TRBJ2-2 | TRBV24-1 | many | NA | CATRGAGGTGELFF | TGTGCCACCAGAGGGGCGGGTGGCACCGGGGAGCTGTTTTTT
TRBJ1-1 | TRBV27 | many | TRBD1 | CASSLSGGVGRYTEAFF | TGTGCCAGCAGTCTTTCAGGGGGTGTAGGGCGGTACACTGAAGCTTTCTTT
TRBJ2-4 | TRBV18 | few | TRBD1 | CASSPPLGQGRGNIQYF | TGTGCCAGCTCACCACCATTAGGACAGGGGCGTGGAAACATTCAGTACTTC
TRBJ2-5 | TRBV27 | many | NA | CASSLSSPRETQYF | TGTGCCAGCAGTTTATCCTCCCCCAGGGAGACCCAGTACTTC
TRBJ2-7 | TRBV20-1 | many | NA | CTPRGRYYEQYF | TGCACCCCTCGGGGCCGGTACTACGAGCAGTACTTC
TRBJ2-7 | TRBV6-2/TRBV6-3 | many | NA | CASSYNPVEYEQYF | TGTGCCAGCAGTTACAATCCAGTCGAGTACGAGCAGTACTTC
TRBJ1-2 | TRBV11-2 | NA | NA | CASSSNGWGYTF | TGTGCCAGCAGCTCTAATGGGTGGGGCTACACCTTC
TRBJ2-5 | TRBV6-1 | many | NA | CASKSTRGSGQETQYF | TGTGCCAGCAAGTCGACCAGGGGCTCTGGGCAAGAGACCCAGTACTTC
TRBJ2-7 | TRBV12-3/TRBV12-4 | many | TRBD1 | CASTKTGTGFLEQYF | TGTGCCAGCACCAAGACCGGGACAGGGTTCCTCGAGCAGTACTTC
TRBJ2-5 | TRBV7-2 | many | NA | CASNINGGPQETQYF | TGTGCCAGCAACATTAACGGGGGTCCCCAAGAGACCCAGTACTTC
TRBJ2-7 | TRBV6-2/TRBV6-3 | NA | TRBD2 | CASSYIWGLTYEQYF | TGTGCCAGCAGTTACATCTGGGGACTAACCTACGAGCAGTACTTC
TRBJ1-3 | TRBV5-1 | many | NA | CASSLADGNTIYF | TGCGCCAGCAGCTTGGCCGACGGAAACACCATATATTTT
TRBJ2-5 | TRBV11-1 | NA | NA | CASSGQRTETQYF | TGTGCCAGCAGCGGACAGCGCACAGAGACCCAGTACTTC
TRBJ2-6 | TRBV19 | NA | NA | CASSIAPGANVLTF | TGTGCCAGTAGTATCGCGCCTGGGGCCAACGTCCTGACTTTC
TRBJ1-2 | TRBV12-3/TRBV12-4 | many | TRBD1 | CASSLGQGVYGYTF | TGTGCCAGCAGTTTGGGGCAGGGGGTCTATGGCTACACCTTC
TRBJ1-5 | TRBV2 | few | TRBD1 | CASRAGTGDNQPQHF | TGTGCCAGCAGGGCCGGGACAGGGGATAATCAGCCCCAGCATTTT
TRBJ2-7 | TRBV20-1 | many | NA | CSAKGGLAGPSYEQYF | TGCAGTGCTAAGGGGGGCTTGGCGGGACCCTCCTACGAGCAGTACTTC
TRBJ2-4 | TRBV7-3 | few | TRBD2 | CASSPGTSGTLAKNIQYF | TGTGCCAGCAGCCCCGGGACTAGCGGGACCTTAGCCAAAAACATTCAGTACTTC
TRBJ1-6 | TRBV6-1 | once | NA | CASVPGMRNSPLHF | TGTGCCAGCGTACCAGGGATGCGTAATTCACCCCTCCACTTT
TRBJ2-7 | TRBV7-9 | many | TRBD1 | CASSPTPTGAEQYF | TGTGCCAGCAGCCCGACCCCGACAGGGGCCGAGCAGTACTTC
TRBJ2-7 | TRBV29-1 | many | NA | CSVVGPDGQYF | TGCAGCGTTGTAGGGCCCGACGGGCAGTACTTC